This T cell receptor (beta chain) was found in a study of radiotherapy plus CTLA-4 blockade in lung cancer (dated by TCRdb to 2017 to 2018). General notes on the study: Objective responses were observed in 18% of enrolled patients, and disease control was achieved in 31%.

Libraries were made using the immunoSEQ multiplex PCR assay. Entries here come from immuneACCESS through TCRdb and include only in-frame sequences with V and J called. Some clones fail to appear in such tables; in the studies checked, an unresolved V gene covers under half of the shortfall, and the cause of the remainder is unknown. Recorded for this sample are approximately 100,000 clones; approximately 78% of them occurred a single time. In total, the top ten clones hold around 3% of the sample. Results the study describes overall, beyond this receptor: Early dynamic changes in blood T cell clones, together with increased serum interferon-beta after radiation, were reported as the strongest predictors of response. After treatment with radiotherapy and ipilimumab, TCR clones that came from tumors expanded in the peripheral blood.

The study evaluated CTLA-4 blockade (ipilimumab) given together with focal radiation therapy in patients who had chemo-refractory metastatic non-small-cell lung cancer. Comments on this clone: Which antigen it targets is not known. Base qualities are not provided; no much larger clone lies one nucleotide away.

From a lookup of the germline V gene, CDR1 and CDR2 are SNHLY and FYNNEI. V is trimmed back by 8 bases and J by 6 bases, and the junction contains 10 bases that no gene match accounts for. The CDR3 starts with the cysteine, ends with the phenylalanine, and has 13 residues. The read is trimmed to its CDR3 DNA, 39 bases read in frame from base 1. The TCR was taken from a human donor with non-small cell lung cancer who had a partial response to radiotherapy plus ipilimumab. The sequencing used peripheral blood, collected from a patient treated with radiotherapy plus ipilimumab. The chain couples TRBV2 to TRBJ2-7; 7 bases in between match TRBD1. The CDR3 has the sequence CASGRDSGVEQYF. The DNA sequence reads TGTGCCAGCGGACGGGACAGTGGTGTCGAGCAGTACTTC.